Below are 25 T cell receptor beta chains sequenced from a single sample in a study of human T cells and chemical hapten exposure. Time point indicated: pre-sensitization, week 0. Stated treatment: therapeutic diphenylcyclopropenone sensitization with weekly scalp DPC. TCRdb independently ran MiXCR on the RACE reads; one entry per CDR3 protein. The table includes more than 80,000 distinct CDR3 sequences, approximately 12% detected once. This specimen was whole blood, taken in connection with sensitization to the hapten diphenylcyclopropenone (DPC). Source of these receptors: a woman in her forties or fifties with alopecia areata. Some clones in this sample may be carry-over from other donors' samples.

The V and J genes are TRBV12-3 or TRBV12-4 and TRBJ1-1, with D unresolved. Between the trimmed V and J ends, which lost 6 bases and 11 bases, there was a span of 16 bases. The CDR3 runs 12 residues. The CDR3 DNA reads TGTGCCAGCAGGAGGACTACTGTAGCGGCTTTCTTT. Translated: CASRRTTVAAFF.

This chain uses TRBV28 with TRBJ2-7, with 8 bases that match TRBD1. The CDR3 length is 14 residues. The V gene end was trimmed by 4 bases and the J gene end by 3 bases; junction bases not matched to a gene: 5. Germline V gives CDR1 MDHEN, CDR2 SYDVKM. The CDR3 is CASSSGGAVYEQYF. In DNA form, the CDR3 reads TGTGCCAGCAGTTCAGGGGGCGCAGTCTACGAGCAGTACTTC.

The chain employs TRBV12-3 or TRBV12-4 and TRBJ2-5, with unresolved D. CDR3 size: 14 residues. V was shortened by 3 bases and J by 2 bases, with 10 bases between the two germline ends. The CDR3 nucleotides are TGTGCCAGCAGTTTCAAGTATCGGCAAGAGACCCAGTACTTC. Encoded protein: CASSFKYRQETQYF.

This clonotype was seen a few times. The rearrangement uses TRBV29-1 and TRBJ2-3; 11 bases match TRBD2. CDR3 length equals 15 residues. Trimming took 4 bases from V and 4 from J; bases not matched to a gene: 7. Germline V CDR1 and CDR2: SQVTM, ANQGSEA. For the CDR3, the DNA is TGCAGCGTTGGGGGACTAGCGGCCGCATCAGATACGCAGTATTTT. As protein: CSVGGLAAASDTQYF.

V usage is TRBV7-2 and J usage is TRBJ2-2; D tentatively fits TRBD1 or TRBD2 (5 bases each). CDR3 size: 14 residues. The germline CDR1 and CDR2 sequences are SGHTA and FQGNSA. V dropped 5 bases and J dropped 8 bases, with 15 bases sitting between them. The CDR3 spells CASSRQGTGGELFF. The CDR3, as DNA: TGTGCCAGCAGCCGACAAGGGACCGGAGGGGAGCTGTTTTTT. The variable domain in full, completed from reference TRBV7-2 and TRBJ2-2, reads GAGVSQSPSNKVTEKGKDVELRCDPISGHTALYWYRQSLGQGLEFLIYFQGNSAPDKSGLPSDRFSAERTGGSVSTLTIQRTQQEDSAVYLCASSRQGTGGELFFGEGSRLTVL.

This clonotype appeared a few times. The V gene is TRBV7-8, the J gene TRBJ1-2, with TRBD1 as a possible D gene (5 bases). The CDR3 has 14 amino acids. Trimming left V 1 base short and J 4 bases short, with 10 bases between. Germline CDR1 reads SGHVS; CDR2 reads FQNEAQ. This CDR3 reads CASSLGDRSYGYTF. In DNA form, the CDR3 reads TGTGCCAGCAGCTTAGGAGACAGATCCTATGGCTACACCTTC.

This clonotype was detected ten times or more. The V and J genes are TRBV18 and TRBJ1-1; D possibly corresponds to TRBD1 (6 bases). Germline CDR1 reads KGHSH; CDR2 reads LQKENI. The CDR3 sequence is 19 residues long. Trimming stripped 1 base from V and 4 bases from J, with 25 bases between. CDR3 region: CASSPRMMGAGELSTEAFF. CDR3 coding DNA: TGTGCCAGCTCACCACGGATGATGGGGGCAGGGGAGTTGTCCACTGAAGCTTTCTTT.

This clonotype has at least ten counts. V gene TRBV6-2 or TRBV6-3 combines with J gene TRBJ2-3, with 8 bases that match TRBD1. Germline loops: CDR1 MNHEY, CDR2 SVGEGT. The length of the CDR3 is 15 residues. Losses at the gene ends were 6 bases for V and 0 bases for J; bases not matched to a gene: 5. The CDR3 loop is CASRGTGTSTDTQYF. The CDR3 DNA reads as TGTGCCAGCAGGGGGACAGGAACTAGCACAGATACGCAGTATTTT.

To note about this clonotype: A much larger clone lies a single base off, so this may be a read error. The CDR3 region is CASSLLSRLKQYF. The CDR3 nucleotides are TGTGCCAGCAGTTTGTTGTCGAGGTTGAAGCAGTATTTT. V and J are TRBV12-3 or TRBV12-4 and TRBJ2-3; D remains ambiguous. The V gene lost 3 bases and the J gene lost 11 bases, with 15 bases spanning the gap. The CDR3 loop spans 13 amino acids.

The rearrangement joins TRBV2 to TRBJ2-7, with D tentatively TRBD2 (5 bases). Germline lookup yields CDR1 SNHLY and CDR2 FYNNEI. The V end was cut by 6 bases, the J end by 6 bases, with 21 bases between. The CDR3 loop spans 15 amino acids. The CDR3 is CASRETGILGAEQYF. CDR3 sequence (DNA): TGTGCCAGCAGGGAGACCGGGATCCTCGGAGCCGAGCAGTACTTC.

The CDR3 protein is CATNNPGQGHEQYF. The CDR3 DNA follows: TGTGCCACCAATAATCCGGGACAGGGCCACGAGCAGTACTTC. The chain has TRBV10-3 and TRBJ2-7; TRBD1 aligns across 9 bases. The CDR3 has 14 residues. V shed 10 bases and J 5 bases; nucleotides not matched to a gene: 12. CDR1 and CDR2 from the germline V gene are ENHRY and SYGVKD.

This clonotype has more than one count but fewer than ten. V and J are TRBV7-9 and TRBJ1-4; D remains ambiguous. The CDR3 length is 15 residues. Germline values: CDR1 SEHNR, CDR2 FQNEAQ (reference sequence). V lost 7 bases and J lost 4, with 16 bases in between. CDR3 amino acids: CASTLLQPDNEKLFF. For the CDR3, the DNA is TGTGCCAGCACCCTATTACAGCCAGATAATGAAAAACTGTTTTTT.

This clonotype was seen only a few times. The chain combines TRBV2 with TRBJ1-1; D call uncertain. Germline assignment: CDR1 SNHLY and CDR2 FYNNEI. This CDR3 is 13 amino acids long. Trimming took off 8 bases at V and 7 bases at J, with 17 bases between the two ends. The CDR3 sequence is CASGGGVLGEAFF. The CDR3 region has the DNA TGTGCCAGCGGTGGTGGGGTTCTGGGTGAAGCTTTCTTT.

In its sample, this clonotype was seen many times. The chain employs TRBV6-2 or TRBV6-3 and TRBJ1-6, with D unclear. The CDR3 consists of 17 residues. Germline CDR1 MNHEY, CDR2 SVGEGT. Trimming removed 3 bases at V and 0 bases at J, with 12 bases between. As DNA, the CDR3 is TGTGCCAGCAGTTATCGGGTGCGGTTCTCCTATAATTCACCCCTCCACTTT. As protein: CASSYRVRFSYNSPLHF.

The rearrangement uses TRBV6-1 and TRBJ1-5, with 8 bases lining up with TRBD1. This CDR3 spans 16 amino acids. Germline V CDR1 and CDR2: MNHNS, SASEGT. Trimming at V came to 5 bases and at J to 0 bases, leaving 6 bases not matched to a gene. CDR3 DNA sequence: TGTGCCAGCAGTCGACAGGGGACGATTAGCAATCAGCCCCAGCATTTT. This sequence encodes CASSRQGTISNQPQHF.

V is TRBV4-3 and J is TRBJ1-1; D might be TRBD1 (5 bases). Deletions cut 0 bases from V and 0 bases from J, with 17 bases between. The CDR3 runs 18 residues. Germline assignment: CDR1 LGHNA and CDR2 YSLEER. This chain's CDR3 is CASSQDHFQGSMNTEAFF. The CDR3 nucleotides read TGCGCCAGCAGCCAAGATCATTTTCAGGGTTCAATGAACACTGAAGCTTTCTTT.

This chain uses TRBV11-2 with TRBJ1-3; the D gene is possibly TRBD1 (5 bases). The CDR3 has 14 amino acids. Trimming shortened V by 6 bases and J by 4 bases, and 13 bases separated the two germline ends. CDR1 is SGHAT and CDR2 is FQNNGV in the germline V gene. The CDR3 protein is CASSSRGDGNTIYF. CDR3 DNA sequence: TGTGCCAGCAGTTCGAGGGGAGACGGAAACACCATATATTTT.

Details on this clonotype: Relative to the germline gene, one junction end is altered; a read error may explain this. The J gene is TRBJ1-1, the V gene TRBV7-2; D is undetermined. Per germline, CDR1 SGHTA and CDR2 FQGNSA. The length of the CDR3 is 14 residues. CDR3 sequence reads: CASILDEDHTEAFF. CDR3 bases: TGTGCCAGCATCTTAGACGAGGACCACACTGAAGCTTTCTTT. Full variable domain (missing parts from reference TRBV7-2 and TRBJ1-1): GAGVSQSPSNKVTEKGKDVELRCDPISGHTALYWYRQSLGQGLEFLIYFQGNSAPDKSGLPSDRFSAERTGGSVSTLTIQRTQQEDSAVYLCASILDEDHTEAFFGQGTRLTVV.

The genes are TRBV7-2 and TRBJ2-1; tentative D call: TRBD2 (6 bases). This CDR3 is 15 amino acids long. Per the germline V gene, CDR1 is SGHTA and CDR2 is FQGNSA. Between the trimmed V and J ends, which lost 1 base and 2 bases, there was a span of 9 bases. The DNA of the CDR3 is TGTGCCAGCAGCTTAGTCCCGGGAGCCTACAATGAGCAGTTCTTC. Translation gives CASSLVPGAYNEQFF.

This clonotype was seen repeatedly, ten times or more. The CDR3 here is CASSLDSPKEAFF. CDR3 DNA: TGTGCCAGCAGCTTAGATTCCCCCAAAGAGGCTTTCTTT. The chain recombines TRBV7-9 with TRBJ1-1, with D hard to call. CDR3 size: 13 residues. The germline CDR1 and CDR2 sequences are SEHNR and FQNEAQ (reference sequence). Trimming cost V 1 base and J 11 bases, with 14 bases left between them.

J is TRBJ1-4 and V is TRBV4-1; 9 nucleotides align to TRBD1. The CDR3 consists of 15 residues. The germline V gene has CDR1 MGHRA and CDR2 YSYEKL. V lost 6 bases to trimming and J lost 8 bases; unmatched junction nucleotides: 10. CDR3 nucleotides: TGCGCCAGCAGTCCCGCCGGGACAGGGAAAGAAAAACTGTTTTTT. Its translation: CASSPAGTGKEKLFF.

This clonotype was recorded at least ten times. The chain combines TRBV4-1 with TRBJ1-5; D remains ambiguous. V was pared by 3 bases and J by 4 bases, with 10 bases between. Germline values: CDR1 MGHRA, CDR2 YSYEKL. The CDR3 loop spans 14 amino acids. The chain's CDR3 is CASSQDGQNQPQHF. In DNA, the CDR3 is TGCGCCAGCAGCCAGGACGGGCAAAATCAGCCCCAGCATTTT.

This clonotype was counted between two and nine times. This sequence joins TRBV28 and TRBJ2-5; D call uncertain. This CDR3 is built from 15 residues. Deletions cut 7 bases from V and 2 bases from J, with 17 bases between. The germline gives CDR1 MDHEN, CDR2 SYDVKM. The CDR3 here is CASTRSRGYQETQYF. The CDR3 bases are TGTGCCAGCACCCGGTCAAGAGGCTATCAAGAGACCCAGTACTTC. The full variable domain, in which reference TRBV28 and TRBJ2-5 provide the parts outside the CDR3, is DVKVTQSSRYLVKRTGEKVFLECVQDMDHENMFWYRQDPGLGLRLIYFSYDVKMKEKGDIPEGYSVSREKKERFSLILESASTNQTSMYLCASTRSRGYQETQYFGPGTRLLVL.

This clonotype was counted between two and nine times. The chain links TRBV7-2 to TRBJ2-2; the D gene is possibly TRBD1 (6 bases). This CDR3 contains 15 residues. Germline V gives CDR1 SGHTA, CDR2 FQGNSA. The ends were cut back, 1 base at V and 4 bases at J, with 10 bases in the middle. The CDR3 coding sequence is TGTGCCAGCAGCTTAGTGGGGGCGGCCACCGGGGAGCTGTTTTTT. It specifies CASSLVGAATGELFF.

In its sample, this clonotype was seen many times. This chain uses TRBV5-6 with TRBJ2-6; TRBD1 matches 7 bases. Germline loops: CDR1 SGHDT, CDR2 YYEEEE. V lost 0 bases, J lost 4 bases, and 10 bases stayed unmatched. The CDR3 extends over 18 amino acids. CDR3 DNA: TGTGCCAGCAGCTTGGTTGGGACAGAATCTCTGGGGGCCAACGTCCTGACTTTC. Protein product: CASSLVGTESLGANVLTF.